These T cell receptor beta chains were read from a single sample in a study of human T cells and chemical hapten exposure. One entry per CDR3 protein, called by TCRdb with MiXCR from the RACE reads. The sample records about 82,000 distinct CDR3 sequences, about an eighth being singletons. Specimen: whole blood, collected in connection with sensitization to the hapten diphenylcyclopropenone (DPC). Every receptor here comes from a woman aged 50 to 60 with alopecia areata. Some clones in this sample may be carry-over from other donors' samples. Both conserved end residues are part of each CDR3.

v_gene	CDR3aa
TRBV20-1	CSAQGLAGAQETQYF
TRBV11-2	CASSSGTGLTYEQYF
TRBV18	CASSPGGSSNYGYTF
TRBV10-2	CASSGPPADYGYTF
TRBV25-1	CASSIDSTGRGYTF
TRBV29-1	CSVVGGGPAFF
TRBV12-3/TRBV12-4	CASRKGGGNTEAFF
TRBV29-1	CSVGRLAGGAGELFF
TRBV20-1	CSARDDHFGTNEKLFF
TRBV2	CASRSGRGEKLFF
TRBV4-2	CASSQDGTSNTGELFF
TRBV3-1	CASNLQGRFEAFF
TRBV12-3/TRBV12-4	CASSTRPTGGPDTQYF
TRBV25-1	CASSDRRVSTDTQYF